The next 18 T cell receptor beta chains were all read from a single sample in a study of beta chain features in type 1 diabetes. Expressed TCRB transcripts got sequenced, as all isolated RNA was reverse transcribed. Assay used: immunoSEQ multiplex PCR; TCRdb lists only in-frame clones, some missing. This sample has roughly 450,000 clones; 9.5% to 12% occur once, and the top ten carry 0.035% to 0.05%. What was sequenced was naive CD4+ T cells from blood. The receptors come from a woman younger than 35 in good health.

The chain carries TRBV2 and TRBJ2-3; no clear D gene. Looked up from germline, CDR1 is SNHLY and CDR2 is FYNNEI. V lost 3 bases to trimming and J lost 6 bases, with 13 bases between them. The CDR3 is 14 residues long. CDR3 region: CASSDTRILDTQYF. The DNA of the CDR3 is TGTGCCAGCAGTGACACCCGTATACTGGATACGCAGTATTTT.

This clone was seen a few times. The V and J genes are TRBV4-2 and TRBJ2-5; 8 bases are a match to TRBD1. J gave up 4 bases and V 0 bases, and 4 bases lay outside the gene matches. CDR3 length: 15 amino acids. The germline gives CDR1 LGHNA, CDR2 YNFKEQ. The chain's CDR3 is CASSQEARGRETQYF. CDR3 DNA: TGTGCCAGCAGCCAAGAGGCCAGGGGGCGAGAGACCCAGTACTTC.

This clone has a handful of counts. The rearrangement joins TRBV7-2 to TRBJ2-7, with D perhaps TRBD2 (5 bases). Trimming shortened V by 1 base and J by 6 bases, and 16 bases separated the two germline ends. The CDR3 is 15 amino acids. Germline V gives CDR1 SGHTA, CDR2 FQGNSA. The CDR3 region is CASSLDVTTPGEQYF. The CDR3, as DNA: TGTGCCAGCAGCTTAGATGTGACTACGCCTGGCGAGCAGTACTTC.

The CDR3 nucleotides are TGTGCCAGCAGTTACGGTTGGACTAGCGCATACTACGAGCAGTACTTC. It codes for CASSYGWTSAYYEQYF. The V and J genes are TRBV6-5 and TRBJ2-7; 9 bases map to TRBD2. The trim removed 2 bases at V and 3 bases at J, leaving 8 bases unmatched. The CDR3 is 16 amino acids. Germline V CDR1 and CDR2: MNHEY, SVGAGI.

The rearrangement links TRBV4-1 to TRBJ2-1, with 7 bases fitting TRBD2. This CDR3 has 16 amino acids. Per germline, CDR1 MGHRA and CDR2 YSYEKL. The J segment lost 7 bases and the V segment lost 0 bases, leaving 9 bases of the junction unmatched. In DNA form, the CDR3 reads TGCGCCAGCAGCCAAGATAGCAGACTAGCTTGGAATGAGCAGTTCTTC. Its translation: CASSQDSRLAWNEQFF.

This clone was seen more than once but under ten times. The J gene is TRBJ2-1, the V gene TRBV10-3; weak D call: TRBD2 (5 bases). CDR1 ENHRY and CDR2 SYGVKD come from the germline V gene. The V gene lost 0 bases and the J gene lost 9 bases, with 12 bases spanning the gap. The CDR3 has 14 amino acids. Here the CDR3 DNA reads TGTGCCATCAGTGAGTCTCCCCTACGGGGTGAGCAGTTCTTC. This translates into CAISESPLRGEQFF.

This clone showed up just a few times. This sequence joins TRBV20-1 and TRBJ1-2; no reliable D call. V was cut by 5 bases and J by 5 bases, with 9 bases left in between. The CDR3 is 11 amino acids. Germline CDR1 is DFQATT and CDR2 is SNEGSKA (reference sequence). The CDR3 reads CSAPGRYGYTF. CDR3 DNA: TGCAGTGCTCCGGGAAGGTATGGCTACACCTTC.

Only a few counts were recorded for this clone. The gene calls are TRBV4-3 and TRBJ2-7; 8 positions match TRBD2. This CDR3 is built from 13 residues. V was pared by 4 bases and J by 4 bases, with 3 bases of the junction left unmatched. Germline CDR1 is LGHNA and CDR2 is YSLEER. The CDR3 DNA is TGCGCCAGCAGCCCCCCGGGGGGGTACGAGCAGTACGTC. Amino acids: CASSPPGGYEQYV.

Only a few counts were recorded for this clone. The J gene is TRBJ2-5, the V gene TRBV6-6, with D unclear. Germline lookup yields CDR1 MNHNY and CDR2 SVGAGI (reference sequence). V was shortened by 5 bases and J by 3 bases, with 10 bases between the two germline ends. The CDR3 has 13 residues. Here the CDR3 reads CASSPNQKETQYF. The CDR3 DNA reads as TGTGCCAGCAGTCCGAACCAGAAAGAGACCCAGTACTTC.

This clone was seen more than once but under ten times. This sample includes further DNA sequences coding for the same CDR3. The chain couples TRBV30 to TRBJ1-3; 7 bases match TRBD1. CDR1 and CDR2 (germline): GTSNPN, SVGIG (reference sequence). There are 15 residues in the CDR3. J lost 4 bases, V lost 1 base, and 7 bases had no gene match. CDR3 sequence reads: CAWSGMTGLGNTIYF. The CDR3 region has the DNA TGTGCCTGGAGTGGAATGACAGGGTTGGGAAACACCATATATTTT.

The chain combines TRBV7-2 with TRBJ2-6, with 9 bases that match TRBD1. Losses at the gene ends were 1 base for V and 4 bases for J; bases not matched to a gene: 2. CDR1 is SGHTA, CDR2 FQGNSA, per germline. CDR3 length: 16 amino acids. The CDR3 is CASSLDRGRGANVLTF. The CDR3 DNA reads TGTGCCAGCAGCTTAGACAGGGGGCGAGGGGCCAACGTCCTGACTTTC. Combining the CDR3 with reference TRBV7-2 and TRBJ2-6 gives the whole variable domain GAGVSQSPSNKVTEKGKDVELRCDPISGHTALYWYRQSLGQGLEFLIYFQGNSAPDKSGLPSDRFSAERTGGSVSTLTIQRTQQEDSAVYLCASSLDRGRGANVLTFGAGSRLTVL.

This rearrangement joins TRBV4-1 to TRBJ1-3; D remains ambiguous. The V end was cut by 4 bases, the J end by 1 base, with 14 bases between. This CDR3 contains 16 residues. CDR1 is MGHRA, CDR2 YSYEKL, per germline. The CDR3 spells CASSPGRATSGNTIYF. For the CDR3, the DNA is TGCGCCAGCAGCCCCGGCAGAGCCACATCTGGAAACACCATATATTTT.

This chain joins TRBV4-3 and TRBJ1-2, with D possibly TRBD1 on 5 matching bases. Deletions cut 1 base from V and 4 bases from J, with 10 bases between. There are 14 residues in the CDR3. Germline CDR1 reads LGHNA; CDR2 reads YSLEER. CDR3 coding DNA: TGCGCCAGCAGCCAAGCTCAGGGTCTCTATGGCTACACCTTC. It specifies CASSQAQGLYGYTF.

CDR3 region: CSVDRGNTGELFF. CDR3 coding DNA: TGCAGCGTTGACAGGGGGAACACCGGGGAGCTGTTTTTT. The rearrangement joins TRBV29-1 to TRBJ2-2; D possibly corresponds to TRBD1 (6 bases). This CDR3 region has 13 residues. V lost 3 bases and J 1 base, leaving 6 bases between the germline ends. Germline-derived CDR1 and CDR2 are SQVTM and ANQGSEA.

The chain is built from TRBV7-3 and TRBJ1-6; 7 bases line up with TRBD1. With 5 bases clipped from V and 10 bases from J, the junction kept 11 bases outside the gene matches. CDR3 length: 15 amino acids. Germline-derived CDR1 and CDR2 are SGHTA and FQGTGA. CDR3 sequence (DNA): TGTGCCAGCAGCCTGGGACAGCCCGGGAGGTCACCCCTCCACTTT. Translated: CASSLGQPGRSPLHF.

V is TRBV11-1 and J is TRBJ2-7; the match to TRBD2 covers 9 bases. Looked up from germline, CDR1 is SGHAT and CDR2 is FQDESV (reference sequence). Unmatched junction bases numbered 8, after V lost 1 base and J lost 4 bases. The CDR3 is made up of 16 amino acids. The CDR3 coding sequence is TGTGCCAGCAGCTTAGTCTCGCGGGAGGGCCGATACGAGCAGTACTTC. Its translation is CASSLVSREGRYEQYF.

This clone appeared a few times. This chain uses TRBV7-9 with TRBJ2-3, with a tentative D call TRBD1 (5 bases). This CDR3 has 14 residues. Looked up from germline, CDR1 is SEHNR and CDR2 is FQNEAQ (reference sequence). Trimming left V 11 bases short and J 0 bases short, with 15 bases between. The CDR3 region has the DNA TGTGCCTTGCCCAGGGCTAGAAGCACAGATACGCAGTATTTT. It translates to CALPRARSTDTQYF.

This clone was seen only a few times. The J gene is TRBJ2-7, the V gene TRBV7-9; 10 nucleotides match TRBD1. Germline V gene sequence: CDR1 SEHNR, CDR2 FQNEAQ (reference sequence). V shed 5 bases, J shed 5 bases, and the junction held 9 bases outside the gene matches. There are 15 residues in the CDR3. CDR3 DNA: TGTGCCAGCAGCCCAGTGGGACAGGGGATCCACGAGCAGTACTTC. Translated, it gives CASSPVGQGIHEQYF.